This T cell receptor (beta chain) was identified in a study of CD8 T cells in Susac syndrome. TCR beta sequencing covered blood CD8+ and CD4+ T cells. cDNA came from around 0.54 to 1 ug RNA primed by random hexamers. TCRdb used MiXCR to reprocess the immunoSEQ multiplex PCR reads, holding one entry per CDR3 protein. There are some 240,000 distinct CDR3 sequences in the sample; 90% to 96% occur only once, and roughly 0.1% lies in the top ten. Germline CDR1 reads SGHTA; CDR2 reads FQGNSA. V shed 5 bases and J 3 bases; nucleotides not matched to a gene: 6. This CDR3 is built from 15 residues. This sequence joins TRBV7-2 and TRBJ1-2; 10 bases line up with TRBD1. This receptor was identified in a human donor with Susac syndrome. Sequenced material: CD4+ T cells from PBMCs. CDR3 in DNA: TGTGCCAGCAGCACACTGGGACAGGGGTACTATGGCTACACCTTC. It translates to CASSTLGQGYYGYTF.